A single sample is the source of the 25 T cell receptor beta chains below, sequenced in a study of identical twins. TCRdb re-called the 5' RACE reads with MiXCR, one entry per CDR3 protein. The table includes about 720,000 distinct CDR3 sequences, around a sixth detected once. The same data also went into a second study, on T cells expressing NK-cell markers.

The sample taken for sequencing was PBMCs. The receptors come from a woman between 18 and 29 years old in good health.

This clonotype was counted many times. J is TRBJ2-2 and V is TRBV12-3 or TRBV12-4; no clear D. The CDR3 spans 10 residues. V gave up 6 bases and J gave up 8 bases, with 4 bases separating them. This CDR3 is CASRGGELFF. The CDR3 DNA reads TGTGCCAGCAGGGGAGGGGAGCTGTTTTTT.

V gene TRBV21-1 combines with J gene TRBJ2-4; TRBD1 is the table's D call, not checked against the DNA. TRBV21-1 constitutes a pseudogene. The CDR3 is 16 residues long. CDR3 amino acids: CASSKIRDSLENIQYF. The CDR3 coding sequence is TGTGCCAGCAGCAAAATTAGGGACAGTCTTGAAAACATTCAGTACTTC.

The rearrangement links TRBV7-9 to TRBJ1-3; D remains ambiguous. V gave up 3 bases and J gave up 0 bases, with 6 bases separating them. Germline CDR1 and CDR2: SEHNR and FQNEAQ (reference sequence). The CDR3 has 14 amino acids. CDR3 region: CASSFDYSGNTIYF. CDR3 sequence (DNA): TGTGCCAGCAGCTTCGACTACTCTGGAAACACCATATATTTT. Using reference TRBV7-9 and TRBJ1-3 for the parts outside the CDR3, the full variable domain is DTGVSQNPRHKITKRGQNVTFRCDPISEHNRLYWYRQTLGQGPEFLTYFQNEAQLEKSRLLSDRFSAERPKGSFSTLEIQRTEQGDSAMYLCASSFDYSGNTIYFGEGSWLTVV.

This clonotype appeared a few times. V is TRBV20-1 and J is TRBJ1-1, with 7 bases that match TRBD1. CDR3 length: 13 amino acids. V was pared by 2 bases and J by 4 bases, with 4 bases of the junction left unmatched. CDR1 DFQATT and CDR2 SNEGSKA come from the germline V gene (reference sequence). The CDR3 spells CSARIQGGTEAFF. The CDR3 DNA follows: TGCAGTGCTAGAATCCAGGGGGGCACTGAAGCTTTCTTT.

This clonotype has a handful of counts. The chain is built from TRBV29-1 and TRBJ2-6; tentatively, D is TRBD1 (6 bases). Germline V gives CDR1 SQVTM, CDR2 ANQGSEA. V was trimmed by 7 bases and J by 0 bases, leaving 13 bases between them. The CDR3 totals 15 residues. As DNA, the CDR3 is TGCAGCGCCCGGCAGGGACACTCTGGGGCCAACGTCCTGACTTTC. Protein: CSARQGHSGANVLTF.

The rearrangement uses TRBV18 and TRBJ2-7; D is ambiguous. V was shortened by 3 bases and J by 1 base, with 13 bases between the two germline ends. There are 15 residues in the CDR3. Looked up from germline, CDR1 is KGHSH and CDR2 is LQKENI. As DNA, the CDR3 is TGTGCCAGCTCACCGAGCACCCGGAGATCCTACGAGCAGTACTTC. It yields the protein CASSPSTRRSYEQYF.

The V gene is TRBV7-9, the J gene TRBJ1-2, with D maybe TRBD1 (6 bases). V lost 4 bases, J lost 8 bases, and 11 bases lay in between. CDR1 is SEHNR and CDR2 is FQNEAQ in the germline V gene (reference sequence). CDR3 size: 12 residues. CDR3 in amino acids: CASSSGEQGYTF. The CDR3 DNA follows: TGTGCCAGCAGCTCAGGGGAACAGGGCTACACCTTC.

This clonotype was detected a few times. V gene TRBV4-1 combines with J gene TRBJ2-7; TRBD1 matches at 9 bases. This CDR3 is 16 amino acids long. The ends lost 1 base at V and 3 bases at J; junction bases unmatched: 7. The germline CDR1 and CDR2 sequences are MGHRA and YSYEKL. CDR3 sequence: CASSQVEMTGGYEQYF. Here the CDR3 DNA reads TGCGCCAGCAGCCAAGTAGAAATGACAGGGGGCTACGAGCAGTACTTC.

This clonotype was counted a few times. As DNA, the CDR3 is TGTGCCAGCAGCTTAGGAGGGGGCCCAATGAACGAGCAGTACTTC. Amino acids: CASSLGGGPMNEQYF. The V and J genes are TRBV7-8 and TRBJ2-7; 7 bases are a match to TRBD1. J gave up 5 bases and V 1 base, and 8 bases lay outside the gene matches. Germline CDR1 reads SGHVS; CDR2 reads FQNEAQ. This CDR3 has 15 residues.

This clonotype was recorded many times. This rearrangement joins TRBV9 to TRBJ2-2; D might be TRBD2 (6 bases). The V gene's germline CDR1 is SGDLS and CDR2 YYNGEE. The V end lost 4 bases, the J end lost 1 base, and 8 bases lay between the germline ends. This CDR3 spans 14 amino acids. The DNA for the CDR3 is TGTGCCAGCAGCCTTAGCGGGAACACCGGGGAGCTGTTTTTT. It yields the protein CASSLSGNTGELFF.

This clonotype was detected once. This sequence may be a read error, since a much larger clone differs from it by one base. This rearrangement joins TRBV12-3 or TRBV12-4 to TRBJ2-3, with D perhaps TRBD1 (6 bases). CDR3 length: 16 residues. The CDR3 sequence: CASNLRGYSLTDTHYF. CDR3 coding DNA: TGTGCCAGCAACCTCAGGGGTTACTCTCTCACAGATACGCATTATTTT.

This clonotype was observed once. An end of the junction differs from the germline gene, which may be a read error. In DNA, the CDR3 is TGCAGCGCTGAAACTGACACTTTCTATGGCTACACCTTC. Its protein product is CSAETDTFYGYTF. The J gene is TRBJ1-2, the V gene TRBV29-1, with D unresolved. The V gene's germline CDR1 is SQVTM and CDR2 ANQGSEA. This CDR3 has 13 amino acids.

The chain combines TRBV27 with TRBJ2-7; maybe TRBD1 (6 bases). V lost 2 bases, J lost 6 bases, and 17 bases lay in between. Germline-derived CDR1 and CDR2 are MNHEY and SMNVEV (reference sequence). This CDR3 has 15 amino acids. The DNA of the CDR3 is TGTGCCAGCAGTTTACCTGGTACAGGCAGGGGCGAGCAGTACTTC. As protein: CASSLPGTGRGEQYF.

This clonotype has a handful of counts. This sequence joins TRBV6-2 or TRBV6-3 and TRBJ1-5; D unresolved. V lost 2 bases and J lost 8, with 7 bases in between. The germline V gene has CDR1 MNHEY and CDR2 SVGEGT. The CDR3 consists of 12 residues. In nucleotides, the CDR3 is TGTGCCAGCAGTTACGAGCTGGAGCCCCAGCATTTT. Amino acid sequence: CASSYELEPQHF.

This clonotype was seen a handful of times. This rearrangement joins TRBV18 to TRBJ2-2, with D possibly TRBD1 on 5 matching bases. The CDR3 covers 14 residues. The germline CDR1 and CDR2 sequences are KGHSH and LQKENI. V lost 1 base, J lost 4 bases, and 7 bases lay in between. The CDR3 DNA follows: TGTGCCAGCTCACCACTTCAGGGCACCGGGGAGCTGTTTTTT. This gives the protein CASSPLQGTGELFF. The whole variable domain, remainder taken from reference TRBV18 and TRBJ2-2, is NAGVMQNPRHLVRRRGQEARLRCSPMKGHSHVYWYRQLPEEGLKFMVYLQKENIIDESGMPKERFSAEFPKEGPSILRIQQVVRGDSAAYFCASSPLQGTGELFFGEGSRLTVL.

In this sample, this clonotype turned up a few times. V usage is TRBV24-1 and J usage is TRBJ2-1; TRBD2 aligns across 8 bases. V dropped 4 bases and J dropped 5; count of bases not matched to a gene: 9. Germline CDR1 reads KGHDR; CDR2 reads SFDVKD. CDR3 length equals 16 residues. CDR3 sequence reads: CATSDPTSGGNNEQFF. CDR3 in DNA: TGTGCCACCAGTGACCCTACTAGCGGAGGTAACAATGAGCAGTTCTTC.

This clonotype was counted a few times. The chain links TRBV6-1 to TRBJ1-1; tentative D call: TRBD1 (6 bases). From germline, CDR1 is MNHNS and CDR2 SASEGT. The CDR3 length is 15 residues. Trimming left V 6 bases short and J 1 base short, with 15 bases between. DNA of the CDR3: TGTGCCAGCAGGTCTACCTCGGGACAGAACACTGAAGCTTTCTTT. Translating it yields CASRSTSGQNTEAFF.

The chain has TRBV7-8 and TRBJ2-3, with 10 bases fitting TRBD2. CDR1 and CDR2 from the germline V gene are SGHVS and FQNEAQ. The CDR3 is made up of 18 amino acids. The trim removed 0 bases at V and 6 bases at J, leaving 12 bases unmatched. The CDR3 region is CASSLALASGGLLDTQYF. Written as DNA, the CDR3 is TGTGCCAGCAGCTTAGCGCTGGCTAGCGGGGGTCTTTTGGATACGCAGTATTTT.

V is TRBV12-5 and J is TRBJ1-5; TRBD1 might be the D (5 bases). CDR1 and CDR2 from the germline V gene are LGHNT and FRNRAP. The length of the CDR3 is 13 residues. Trimming removed 6 bases from V and 7 bases from J, with 13 bases in between. CDR3 sequence reads: CASGPGPRQPQHF. The CDR3 DNA sequence: TGTGCTAGTGGACCAGGGCCACGACAGCCCCAGCATTTT.

The V call is TRBV10-3, the J call TRBJ2-7; D is ambiguous. CDR3 length: 11 residues. Trimming left V 10 bases short and J 3 bases short, with 10 bases between. CDR1 and CDR2 from the germline V gene are ENHRY and SYGVKD. CDR3 in amino acids: CATSPDYEQYF. CDR3 coding DNA: TGTGCCACCTCCCCGGACTACGAGCAGTACTTC.

The chain uses TRBV7-2 and TRBJ2-2; the D call may be TRBD1 or TRBD2 (5 bases each). This CDR3 is 16 amino acids long. Germline V gene data show CDR1 as SGHTA and CDR2 as FQGNSA. V lost 5 bases and J lost 4, with 17 bases in between. The CDR3 loop reads CASSAWVGATTGELFF. DNA of the CDR3: TGTGCCAGCAGCGCATGGGTCGGGGCAACCACCGGGGAGCTGTTTTTT.

This clonotype was recorded only once. The V gene is TRBV7-2, the J gene TRBJ2-7; 8 positions agree with TRBD2. This CDR3 is 15 amino acids long. Germline lookup yields CDR1 SGHTA and CDR2 FQGNSA. V gave up 9 bases and J gave up 0 bases; unmatched junction bases: 10. The CDR3 DNA is TGTGCCAGTATTAGAGGGACTAGTGGCTCCTACGAGCAGTACTTC. Encoded protein: CASIRGTSGSYEQYF.

This clonotype came up a few times. The chain uses TRBV20-1 and TRBJ2-7, with TRBD1 matching over 9 bases. V was pared by 6 bases and J by 6 bases, with 6 bases of the junction left unmatched. The germline V gene encodes CDR1 DFQATT and CDR2 SNEGSKA (reference sequence). The CDR3 sequence is 12 residues long. The CDR3 DNA follows: TGCAGTGCAGGACAGGGGAGGCGCGAGCAGTACTTC. Translated: CSAGQGRREQYF.

This clonotype occurred a few times. The rearrangement joins TRBV6-5 to TRBJ1-2; D remains unclear. Trimming stripped 1 base from V and 2 bases from J, with 5 bases between. Germline CDR1 is MNHEY and CDR2 is SVGAGI. This CDR3 region has 13 residues. The CDR3 DNA sequence: TGTGCCAGCAGTTACTGGCAAAACTATGGCTACACCTTC. This translates into CASSYWQNYGYTF.

This clonotype was recorded only once. The gene calls are TRBV5-1 and TRBJ1-4; possible D gene TRBD1, 5 bases. The CDR3 runs 15 residues. The germline V gene has CDR1 SGHRS and CDR2 YFSETQ. V was shortened by 4 bases and J by 8 bases, with 18 bases between the two germline ends. The CDR3 nucleotides are TGCGCCAGCAGCCGCGGGACGCCTCGGGGCGAAAAACTGTTTTTT. This sequence encodes CASSRGTPRGEKLFF.